Listed here are 18 T cell receptor beta chains from one sample, sequenced in a study of T cells in Graves' hyperthyroidism and ophthalmopathy. The CDR3 regions of TCR beta were amplified from RNA transcripts. The HTBI primer set was used in a first-round RT-PCR of the TCR CDR3. A single record per CDR3 protein comes from TCRdb applying MiXCR to the multiplex PCR reads. The sample contains over 350,000 distinct CDR3 sequences, less than 20% of which appear only once. Specimen: blood. These receptors were collected from a man aged 18 to 30 with Graves' ophthalmopathy.

This clonotype has at least ten counts. The rearrangement links TRBV12-3 or TRBV12-4 to TRBJ1-2; D is uncertain. Trimming took off 2 bases at V and 6 bases at J, with 10 bases between the two ends. The CDR3 consists of 13 residues. DNA for the CDR3: TGTGCCAGCAGTTTAATGGGATACAATGGCTACACCTTC. Translating gives CASSLMGYNGYTF.

Only one count was recorded for this clonotype. The chain is built from TRBV2 and TRBJ1-5; 7 positions match TRBD1. Unmatched junction bases numbered 4, after V lost 4 bases and J lost 4 bases. Germline V CDR1 and CDR2: SNHLY, FYNNEI. This CDR3 region has 14 residues. The CDR3, as DNA: TGTGCCAGCAGTGCAGGGGGTTGGAATCAGCCCCAGCATTTT. It yields the protein CASSAGGWNQPQHF.

This clonotype was found a few times. The chain uses TRBV15 and TRBJ2-7; D is undetermined. This CDR3 region has 15 residues. The germline V gene has CDR1 LNHNV and CDR2 YYDKDF (reference sequence). Trimming removed 1 base from V and 0 bases from J, with 10 bases in between. The CDR3 is CATSRAADSSYEQYF. Written as DNA, the CDR3 is TGTGCCACCAGCAGAGCGGCAGATAGCTCCTACGAGCAGTACTTC.

This clonotype was seen a handful of times. This chain joins TRBV5-1 and TRBJ2-5; possibly TRBD1 or TRBD2 for D (5 bases each). CDR1 is SGHRS and CDR2 is YFSETQ in the germline V gene. Between the trimmed V and J ends, which lost 0 bases and 4 bases, there was a span of 16 bases. CDR3 length: 16 amino acids. The CDR3 sequence is CASSLESLSGGETQYF. For the CDR3, the DNA is TGCGCCAGCAGCTTGGAATCGTTGTCTGGGGGAGAGACCCAGTACTTC.

In this sample, this clonotype turned up many times. This chain links TRBV28 with TRBJ2-1, with 11 bases that match TRBD2. With V trimmed by 2 bases and J by 10 bases, 10 bases remained unmatched. The CDR3 is 16 amino acids. Looked up from germline, CDR1 is MDHEN and CDR2 is SYDVKM. CDR3 amino acids: CASSLPLAGVPREQFF. DNA of the CDR3: TGTGCCAGCAGTTTACCACTAGCGGGGGTCCCTAGAGAGCAGTTCTTC.

Only a few counts were recorded for this clonotype. This chain links TRBV29-1 with TRBJ2-7; tentative D call: TRBD1 (5 bases). V lost 6 bases and J 1 base, leaving 13 bases between the germline ends. CDR3 length: 13 residues. Germline CDR1 and CDR2: SQVTM and ANQGSEA. The CDR3 here is CSVTTQGSYEQYF. The DNA for the CDR3 is TGCAGCGTAACCACCCAGGGTTCCTACGAGCAGTACTTC.

The sample holds many counts of this clonotype. V usage is TRBV11-2 and J usage is TRBJ2-2; unclear D gene. Deletions cut 0 bases from V and 6 bases from J, with 5 bases between. CDR3 length: 13 residues. Germline V gene lookup returns CDR1 SGHAT and CDR2 FQNNGV. Here the CDR3 reads CASSLDRPGELFF. DNA for the CDR3: TGTGCCAGCAGCTTAGATCGTCCCGGGGAGCTGTTTTTT. The full variable domain, in which reference TRBV11-2 and TRBJ2-2 provide the parts outside the CDR3, is EAGVAQSPRYKIIEKRQSVAFWCNPISGHATLYWYQQILGQGPKLLIQFQNNGVVDDSQLPKDRFSAERLKGVDSTLKIQPAKLEDSAVYLCASSLDRPGELFFGEGSRLTVL.

There are many counts of this clonotype. The chain couples TRBV4-1 to TRBJ1-1; D is ambiguous. The CDR3 runs 16 residues. Trimming took 4 bases from V and 0 from J, leaving 15 bases between them. Germline V lookup: CDR1 MGHRA, CDR2 YSYEKL. CDR3 sequence reads: CASSLTGWEMNTEAFF. CDR3 DNA sequence: TGCGCCAGCAGCCTGACTGGTTGGGAGATGAACACTGAAGCTTTCTTT.

The sample holds many counts of this clonotype. V gene TRBV7-9 combines with J gene TRBJ2-3; the match to TRBD2 covers 13 bases. Germline V lookup: CDR1 SEHNR, CDR2 FQNEAQ (reference sequence). V lost 4 bases to trimming and J lost 2 bases; unmatched junction nucleotides: 6. The CDR3 has 17 amino acids. CDR3 region: CASSWGTSGGATDTQYF. The CDR3 DNA follows: TGTGCCAGCAGCTGGGGCACTAGCGGGGGGGCCACAGATACGCAGTATTTT.

V and J are TRBV10-3 and TRBJ2-5; D not resolved. Looked up from germline, CDR1 is ENHRY and CDR2 is SYGVKD. This CDR3 has 13 amino acids. V was trimmed by 2 bases and J by 4 bases, leaving 8 bases between them. The CDR3 region has the DNA TGTGCCATCAGTGAGACCACCATAGAGACCCAGTACTTC. It codes for CAISETTIETQYF.

This clonotype occurred many times. The chain is built from TRBV11-2 and TRBJ1-1, with 10 bases fitting TRBD1. The CDR3 is 13 residues long. Germline V gene sequence: CDR1 SGHAT, CDR2 FQNNGV. V trimming: 3 bases; J trimming: 6 bases; junction bases outside the gene matches: 1. The CDR3 sequence: CASSFGQGAEAFF. CDR3 nucleotides: TGTGCCAGCAGCTTCGGACAGGGGGCTGAAGCTTTCTTT.

This clonotype was detected only a few times. The chain is built from TRBV28 and TRBJ2-7, with D possibly being TRBD1 (5 bases). This CDR3 spans 12 amino acids. The V gene's germline CDR1 is MDHEN and CDR2 SYDVKM. Trimming took off 6 bases at V and 3 bases at J, with 9 bases between the two ends. CDR3 sequence reads: CASRQGLYEQYF. In DNA, the CDR3 is TGTGCCAGCAGGCAGGGTCTCTACGAGCAGTACTTC.

This clonotype has at least ten counts. This sequence joins TRBV12-3 or TRBV12-4 and TRBJ1-1; TRBD1 is a possible D gene (5 bases). Deletions cut 5 bases from V and 1 base from J, with 11 bases between. This CDR3 has 14 residues. CDR3 residues: CASSRGTPNTEAFF. DNA for the CDR3: TGTGCCAGCAGTCGGGGGACCCCGAACACTGAAGCTTTCTTT.

The V and J genes are TRBV12-3 or TRBV12-4 and TRBJ2-1; D gene uncertain. CDR3 length: 13 amino acids. V lost 5 bases and J lost 4, with 9 bases in between. The CDR3 coding sequence is TGTGCCAGCAGTCCTAGTCTATACAATGAGCAGTTCTTC. It codes for CASSPSLYNEQFF.

This clonotype occurred a few times. V usage is TRBV18 and J usage is TRBJ2-7; 10 positions agree with TRBD1. The CDR3 spans 15 residues. V gave up 2 bases and J gave up 6 bases; unmatched junction bases: 7. Germline CDR1 reads KGHSH; CDR2 reads LQKENI. CDR3 DNA: TGTGCCAGCTCACCATTGGGGACAGGGGAACGCGAGCAGTACTTC. Translating it yields CASSPLGTGEREQYF.

This clonotype occurred many times. The chain couples TRBV28 to TRBJ2-7; D possibly corresponds to TRBD1 (6 bases). V was pared by 2 bases and J by 2 bases, with 7 bases between. Germline V gives CDR1 MDHEN, CDR2 SYDVKM. The CDR3 runs 13 residues. CDR3 amino acids: CASSLNRAYEQYF. CDR3 coding DNA: TGTGCCAGCAGTTTAAACAGGGCCTACGAGCAGTACTTC.

This clonotype has a count of ten or more. V and J are TRBV7-9 and TRBJ2-7; 8 bases agree with TRBD1. Germline CDR1 SEHNR, CDR2 FQNEAQ (reference sequence). There are 13 residues in the CDR3. With V trimmed by 5 bases and J by 6 bases, 6 bases remained unmatched. CDR3 region: CASSLDRVAEQYF. Written as DNA, the CDR3 is TGTGCCAGCAGCCTGGACAGGGTGGCCGAGCAGTACTTC.

This clonotype has a count of ten or more. V gene TRBV6-1 combines with J gene TRBJ1-3; a possible D gene is TRBD1 (6 bases). Germline assignment: CDR1 MNHNS and CDR2 SASEGT. The ends were cut back, 0 bases at V and 2 bases at J, with 17 bases in the middle. This CDR3 has 18 residues. CDR3 amino acids: CASSEASGGGVTGNTIYF. In DNA form, the CDR3 reads TGTGCCAGCAGTGAAGCCTCTGGGGGGGGCGTAACTGGAAACACCATATATTTT.